This T cell receptor (beta chain) is drawn from a study of cytomegalovirus exposure and HLA in healthy donors. Findings and caveats of the study: It was 150 to 200 TCR beta chains that were listed as cytomegalovirus-associated. Looking again later, the authors saw that most CMV-associated TCR beta chains seemed HLA-restricted. Presence/absence analyses supposed approximately even sequencing depth among donors.

A note on this clone: Antigen: not known.

PCR used 60 Vbeta primers and 13 Jbeta primers. Repertoires were generated with immunoSEQ multiplex PCR, while TCRdb's copy carries only in-frame clones and drops some. The sample has 150,000 to 200,000 clones; approximately 80% are singletons. CDR1 is SGHTA and CDR2 is FQGTGA in the germline V gene. This CDR3 spans 14 amino acids. After removal of 5 bases from V and 8 bases from J, the junction contained 5 bases not matched to a gene. The rearrangement links TRBV7-3 to TRBJ2-1, with 11 nucleotides matching TRBD2. This receptor was identified in a woman younger than 45 in good health and CMV-seronegative. Sequences were obtained from PBMCs. CDR3 loop: CASSAGGLADEQFF. The CDR3 nucleotides are TGTGCCAGCAGCGCCGGGGGACTAGCGGATGAGCAGTTCTTC.